Described below is a single T cell receptor (beta chain) sequence and its context. TCRdb's copy holds only in-frame clones and misses some; the assay was immunoSEQ multiplex PCR. The sample yields 100,000 or so clones, roughly 85% seen once. The V end was cut by 2 bases, the J end by 7 bases, with 11 bases between. The CDR3 covers 14 residues. Germline CDR1 SEHNR, CDR2 FQNEAQ (reference sequence). This specimen belongs to a study of blood T cell repertoires in COVID-19. The chain is built from TRBV7-9 and TRBJ1-4; D unresolved. The receptor was isolated from a woman in her 70s with active or convalescent COVID-19. Sequencing input: peripheral blood. The CDR3 protein is CASSLRTEGEKLFF. The CDR3 DNA is TGTGCCAGCAGCTTAAGAACAGAAGGTGAAAAACTGTTTTTT.